These 22 T cell receptor beta chains were all obtained from the same sample, sequenced in a study of control samples from healthy donors and cancer patients. This table comes from immunoSEQ multiplex PCR, and its TCRdb copy is limited to in-frame clones, with some not included. The data contain 60,000 to 95,000 clones, 89% of them seen just once; the ten biggest clones take up around a tenth. Sequencing was carried out using PBMCs. The source of these receptors is a woman aged 50 to 65 with colorectal cancer.

This chain uses TRBV21-1 with TRBJ1-2. TRBV21-1 is a pseudogene. The CDR3 covers 9 residues. For the CDR3, the DNA is TGTGCCGGGGACTATGGCTACACCTTC. Amino acid sequence: CAGDYGYTF.

V is TRBV10-1 and J is TRBJ2-1; either TRBD1 or TRBD2 may supply D (5 bases each). There are 15 residues in the CDR3. Germline lookup yields CDR1 WNHNN and CDR2 SYGVQD (reference sequence). Trimming took 3 bases from V and 2 from J, leaving 11 bases between them. The CDR3 sequence is CASSDLGVPYNEQFF. CDR3 DNA: TGCGCCAGCAGTGATTTGGGGGTCCCCTACAATGAGCAGTTCTTC.

This sequence joins TRBV6-2 or TRBV6-3 and TRBJ1-1; possible D gene TRBD1, 6 bases. Germline values: CDR1 MNHEY, CDR2 SVGEGT. Trimming took off 6 bases at V and 1 base at J, with 21 bases between the two ends. This CDR3 is 17 amino acids long. The CDR3 loop reads CASSKGTGTHPNTEAFF. CDR3 bases: TGTGCCAGCAGCAAGGGAACAGGGACCCACCCGAACACTGAAGCTTTCTTT.

This chain connects TRBV6-1 to TRBJ1-5; 10 positions agree with TRBD1. The CDR3 is 15 residues long. V shed 5 bases and J 6 bases; nucleotides not matched to a gene: 7. The germline V gene encodes CDR1 MNHNS and CDR2 SASEGT. The CDR3 DNA is TGTGCCAGCAGTCAGGACAGGGGGGCCGGTCAGCCCCAGCATTTT. Amino acids: CASSQDRGAGQPQHF.

The V gene is TRBV7-2, the J gene TRBJ2-1; TRBD1 might be the D (6 bases). The CDR3 loop spans 15 amino acids. With 5 bases removed from V and 2 bases from J, the gap between germline ends came to 13 bases. The germline V gene encodes CDR1 SGHTA and CDR2 FQGNSA. CDR3 residues: CASSPKQGPYNEQFF. CDR3 DNA: TGTGCCAGCAGCCCCAAACAGGGACCCTACAATGAGCAGTTCTTC.

In nucleotides, the CDR3 is TGCGCCAGCAGCCTCCTCGGGACAGTGAACAATGAGCAGTTCTTC. It specifies CASSLLGTVNNEQFF. The chain joins TRBV5-1 to TRBJ2-1; 7 positions agree with TRBD1. The germline V gene has CDR1 SGHRS and CDR2 YFSETQ. The CDR3 totals 15 residues. The V and J ends lost 4 bases and 5 bases, in that order; junction bases with no gene match: 9. Full variable domain (outside the CDR3, taken from reference TRBV5-1 and TRBJ2-1): KAGVTQTPRYLIKTRGQQVTLSCSPISGHRSVSWYQQTPGQGLQFLFEYFSETQRNKGNFPGRFSGRQFSNSRSEMNVSTLELGDSALYLCASSLLGTVNNEQFFGPGTRLTVL.

About this clone itself: One end of the junction does not line up with germline, which may come from a read error. The genes are TRBV30 and TRBJ1-3; 9 positions agree with TRBD1. The CDR3 runs to 13 residues. Germline CDR1 reads GTSNPN; CDR2 reads SVGIG (reference sequence). The CDR3 sequence: CAWDRGTGNTIYF. CDR3 nucleotide sequence: TGTGCCTGGGACAGGGGGACTGGGAACACCATATATTTT.

The CDR3 reads CASSPGLQNTEAFF. The CDR3 DNA follows: TGTGCCAGCAGTCCGGGACTTCAGAACACTGAAGCTTTCTTT. This rearrangement joins TRBV7-2 to TRBJ1-1; possible D gene TRBD1, 5 bases. CDR1 and CDR2 from the germline V gene are SGHTA and FQGNSA. This CDR3 comprises 14 residues. With 6 bases removed from V and 1 base from J, the gap between germline ends came to 12 bases. Full variable domain (rest looked up from reference TRBV7-2 and TRBJ1-1): GAGVSQSPSNKVTEKGKDVELRCDPISGHTALYWYRQSLGQGLEFLIYFQGNSAPDKSGLPSDRFSAERTGGSVSTLTIQRTQQEDSAVYLCASSPGLQNTEAFFGQGTRLTVV.

The gene calls are TRBV30 and TRBJ2-2; 8 bases are shared with TRBD2. J lost 4 bases, V lost 5 bases, and 12 bases had no gene match. Germline V gene data show CDR1 as GTSNPN and CDR2 as SVGIG (reference sequence). CDR3 size: 16 residues. The CDR3: CAWGEHGGAVTGELFF. DNA for the CDR3: TGTGCCTGGGGTGAGCACGGGGGGGCGGTCACCGGGGAGCTGTTTTTT.

V and J are TRBV5-5 and TRBJ1-1; weak D call: TRBD1 (5 bases). Germline V CDR1 and CDR2: SGHKS, YYEKEE (reference sequence). Trimming took off 6 bases at V and 0 bases at J, with 18 bases between the two ends. CDR3 length equals 16 residues. The CDR3 nucleotides read TGTGCCAGCACCACTGCGAGTCGGGGGGTGAACACTGAAGCTTTCTTT. Residues: CASTTASRGVNTEAFF.

V is TRBV4-1 and J is TRBJ1-1, with 9 bases fitting TRBD1. This CDR3 is 18 amino acids long. The V gene end was trimmed by 4 bases and the J gene end by 0 bases; junction bases not matched to a gene: 12. Germline values: CDR1 MGHRA, CDR2 YSYEKL. CDR3 in amino acids: CASSPQYAGQGMNTEAFF. CDR3 in DNA: TGCGCCAGCAGCCCCCAATATGCGGGACAGGGTATGAACACTGAAGCTTTCTTT.

This chain uses TRBV9 with TRBJ2-2; D gene ambiguous. V was trimmed by 4 bases and J by 5 bases, leaving 9 bases between them. CDR1 is SGDLS and CDR2 is YYNGEE in the germline V gene. The CDR3 runs 13 residues. CDR3 sequence (DNA): TGTGCCAGCAGCCCACGACGGACCGGGGAGCTGTTTTTT. Its protein is CASSPRRTGELFF.

The CDR3: CAWSQGGGYTF. CDR3 DNA sequence: TGTGCCTGGAGCCAGGGCGGGGGCTACACCTTC. This sequence joins TRBV30 and TRBJ1-2; TRBD1 might be the D (5 bases). The CDR3 runs to 11 residues. V lost 3 bases and J lost 8, with 10 bases in between. Germline CDR1 is GTSNPN and CDR2 is SVGIG (reference sequence).

The chain combines TRBV19 with TRBJ1-1; 9 bases are shared with TRBD1. V lost 6 bases to trimming and J lost 8 bases; unmatched junction nucleotides: 7. This CDR3 has 13 amino acids. Germline assignment: CDR1 LNHDA and CDR2 SQIVND (reference sequence). CDR3 coding DNA: TGTGCCAGTAGCTCGGACAGGGGTCGGGAAGCTTTCTTT. It is translated as CASSSDRGREAFF.

The J gene is TRBJ2-2, the V gene TRBV7-3; D is unclear. Trimming cost V 8 bases and J 2 bases, with 6 bases left between them. Germline V gives CDR1 SGHTA, CDR2 FQGTGA. CDR3 length: 12 amino acids. CDR3 sequence: CASSDNTGELFF. In DNA form, the CDR3 reads TGTGCCAGCTCGGACAACACCGGGGAGCTGTTTTTT.

The chain joins TRBV19 to TRBJ1-5; possibly TRBD1 for D (5 bases). V dropped 5 bases and J dropped 2 bases, with 13 bases sitting between them. Per germline, CDR1 LNHDA and CDR2 SQIVND (reference sequence). This CDR3 comprises 15 residues. The CDR3 sequence is CASSPGLRGNQPQHF. The CDR3 nucleotides are TGTGCCAGTAGTCCGGGACTCAGGGGCAATCAGCCCCAGCATTTT.

The J gene is TRBJ1-1, the V gene TRBV6-5; D gene uncertain. Trimming pared 8 bases from V and 0 bases from J, leaving 10 bases between. The CDR3 totals 13 residues. Germline CDR1 is MNHEY and CDR2 is SVGAGI. CDR3 sequence: CASLEALNTEAFF. CDR3 sequence (DNA): TGTGCCAGCCTAGAGGCACTGAACACTGAAGCTTTCTTT.

The rearrangement joins TRBV14 to TRBJ2-7, with D tentatively TRBD1 or TRBD2 (5 bases each). V was cut by 6 bases and J by 3 bases, with 12 bases left in between. Germline-derived CDR1 and CDR2 are SGHDN and FVKESK. The CDR3 extends over 13 amino acids. The CDR3 reads CASSRGTGYEQYV. DNA of the CDR3: TGTGCCAGCAGTCGAGGGACCGGCTACGAGCAGTACGTC.

V is TRBV7-2 and J is TRBJ1-2; 12 bases match TRBD1. The CDR3 spans 17 residues. Trimming removed 1 base from V and 4 bases from J; junction bases left unmatched: 7. Germline lookup yields CDR1 SGHTA and CDR2 FQGNSA. As DNA, the CDR3 is TGTGCCAGCAGCTTAGACGGTGGGACAGGGGGCCTCTATGGCTACACCTTC. Encoded protein: CASSLDGGTGGLYGYTF. The full variable domain, in which reference TRBV7-2 and TRBJ1-2 provide the parts outside the CDR3, is GAGVSQSPSNKVTEKGKDVELRCDPISGHTALYWYRQSLGQGLEFLIYFQGNSAPDKSGLPSDRFSAERTGGSVSTLTIQRTQQEDSAVYLCASSLDGGTGGLYGYTFGSGTRLTVV.

The CDR3 coding sequence is TGTGCCAGCAGTTCCCGACAGGTGGGGACCGGGGAGCTGTTTTTT. It yields the protein CASSSRQVGTGELFF. This sequence joins TRBV7-9 and TRBJ2-2, with D possibly TRBD1 on 6 matching bases. Germline CDR1 reads SEHNR; CDR2 reads FQNEAQ (reference sequence). V was shortened by 6 bases and J by 5 bases, with 16 bases between the two germline ends. The CDR3 loop spans 15 amino acids.

This chain uses TRBV18 with TRBJ1-1; 9 bases fit TRBD1. V trimming: 5 bases; J trimming: 5 bases; junction bases outside the gene matches: 3. CDR3 size: 13 residues. Germline CDR1 KGHSH, CDR2 LQKENI. DNA of the CDR3: TGTGCCAGCTCAACAGGGGGCGATACTGAAGCTTTCTTT. Its protein is CASSTGGDTEAFF.

The J gene is TRBJ2-3, the V gene TRBV7-2; D possibly uses TRBD1 or TRBD2 (5 bases each). CDR1 is SGHTA, CDR2 FQGNSA, per germline. This CDR3 region has 19 residues. Trimming shortened V by 5 bases and J by 3 bases, and 27 bases separated the two germline ends. DNA for the CDR3: TGTGCCAGCAGCCTTAGCATGGGGGTAGTTGGGTTCGGGACAGATACGCAGTATTTT. Encoded protein: CASSLSMGVVGFGTDTQYF. Full variable domain (remainder filled in from reference TRBV7-2 and TRBJ2-3): GAGVSQSPSNKVTEKGKDVELRCDPISGHTALYWYRQSLGQGLEFLIYFQGNSAPDKSGLPSDRFSAERTGGSVSTLTIQRTQQEDSAVYLCASSLSMGVVGFGTDTQYFGPGTRLTVL.